The 16 T cell receptor beta chains below were found in one sample sequenced in a study of T-cell reconstitution after alpha-beta-depleted transplantation in children. Unique molecular identifiers were used in preparing the TCRbeta library. Using its own MiXCR run on the PCR reads, TCRdb lists one record per CDR3 protein. This table has about 980,000 distinct CDR3 sequences, roughly 29% appearing once. Specimen: PBMCs, mostly from graft donor cells, collected 360 days after TCRalphabeta/CD19-depleted stem cell transplant. Receptor source: a boy younger than two who had a stem cell transplant for SCID, so the T cells may come from the graft donor.

This clonotype has just a few counts. V is TRBV15 and J is TRBJ2-7; D is unresolved. Trimming took 4 bases from V and 3 from J, leaving 10 bases between them. Germline V gives CDR1 LNHNV, CDR2 YYDKDF (reference sequence). This CDR3 comprises 13 residues. DNA of the CDR3: TGTGCCACCAGCATGGGCGGAGACTACGAGCAGTACTTC. It codes for CATSMGGDYEQYF.

This clonotype was seen a handful of times. The J gene is TRBJ2-5, the V gene TRBV10-3; TRBD2 matches at 7 bases. CDR1 is ENHRY, CDR2 SYGVKD, per germline. The length of the CDR3 is 14 residues. J lost 5 bases, V lost 2 bases, and 5 bases had no gene match. The chain's CDR3 is CAISEETSYETQYF. In nucleotides, the CDR3 is TGTGCCATCAGTGAGGAGACTAGCTATGAGACCCAGTACTTC.

The chain recombines TRBV2 with TRBJ2-1; 8 nucleotides line up with TRBD2. V shed 2 bases, J shed 8 bases, and the junction held 8 bases outside the gene matches. The CDR3 is 15 residues long. The germline V gene has CDR1 SNHLY and CDR2 FYNNEI. The chain's CDR3 is CASSELRGGLDEQFF. CDR3 bases: TGTGCCAGCAGTGAATTACGGGGGGGCCTCGATGAGCAGTTCTTC.

This clonotype appeared a few times. V usage is TRBV6-1 and J usage is TRBJ2-1; 10 bases are shared with TRBD2. CDR3 size: 15 residues. The trim removed 6 bases at V and 7 bases at J, leaving 9 bases unmatched. Looked up from germline, CDR1 is MNHNS and CDR2 is SASEGT. The CDR3 nucleotides read TGTGCCAGCAGGGGAGCGGGGGGGCCCGGTAATGAGCAGTTCTTC. Translation gives CASRGAGGPGNEQFF.

This clonotype was seen only a few times. The chain joins TRBV5-5 to TRBJ2-1; 8 nucleotides align to TRBD1. Losses at the gene ends were 6 bases for V and 0 bases for J; bases not matched to a gene: 5. The CDR3 totals 15 residues. Germline values: CDR1 SGHKS, CDR2 YYEKEE (reference sequence). The CDR3 reads CASKLTGVSYNEQFF. The CDR3 nucleotides are TGTGCCAGCAAGCTGACAGGGGTCTCCTACAATGAGCAGTTCTTC.

This CDR3 reads CASSLAPGGIETQYF. CDR3 nucleotide sequence: TGCGCCAGCAGCTTGGCGCCCGGTGGAATAGAGACCCAGTACTTC. The rearrangement links TRBV5-1 to TRBJ2-5; D gene ambiguous. Trimming took 0 bases from V and 4 from J, leaving 13 bases between them. The V gene's germline CDR1 is SGHRS and CDR2 YFSETQ. The CDR3 is 15 residues long. The full variable domain, completed using reference TRBV5-1 and TRBJ2-5, is KAGVTQTPRYLIKTRGQQVTLSCSPISGHRSVSWYQQTPGQGLQFLFEYFSETQRNKGNFPGRFSGRQFSNSRSEMNVSTLELGDSALYLCASSLAPGGIETQYFGPGTRLLVL.

This clonotype was observed a handful of times. This chain uses TRBV7-3 with TRBJ2-1, with 9 bases fitting TRBD2. After removal of 6 bases from V and 4 bases from J, the junction contained 7 bases not matched to a gene. From germline, CDR1 is SGHTA and CDR2 FQGTGA. The CDR3 runs 15 residues. CDR3 in amino acids: CASSQAGGKYNEQFF. In DNA form, the CDR3 reads TGTGCCAGCAGTCAAGCGGGGGGAAAGTACAATGAGCAGTTCTTC.

The chain combines TRBV21-1 with TRBJ2-2; the table names TRBD2, a call not compared with the DNA. TRBV21-1 is a pseudogene segment. The CDR3 length is 16 residues. The CDR3 sequence is CASSIRGGPNTGELFF. The DNA for the CDR3 is TGTGCCAGCAGCATACGGGGGGGCCCGAACACCGGGGAGCTGTTTTTT.

In its sample, this clonotype was seen a few times. The rearrangement joins TRBV20-1 to TRBJ2-7; no clear D gene. In germline, CDR1 is DFQATT, CDR2 SNEGSKA (reference sequence). The V and J ends lost 5 bases and 0 bases respectively, with 11 bases between them. The CDR3 covers 13 residues. The CDR3 region is CSAAGRYSYEQYF. CDR3 in DNA: TGCAGTGCTGCTGGACGGTACTCCTACGAGCAGTACTTC.

This clonotype was seen more than once but under ten times. This chain uses TRBV12-3 or TRBV12-4 with TRBJ1-1; 10 bases line up with TRBD1. Trimming at V came to 3 bases and at J to 2 bases, leaving 6 bases not matched to a gene. The CDR3 covers 16 residues. The CDR3 coding sequence is TGTGCCAGCAGTTTCCCGGGACAGGGGACAAACACTGAAGCTTTCTTT. This codes for CASSFPGQGTNTEAFF.

This clonotype was recorded at least ten times. This chain uses TRBV5-1 with TRBJ2-7; 8 bases map to TRBD1. The CDR3 is made up of 14 amino acids. Germline V CDR1 and CDR2: SGHRS, YFSETQ. V shed 0 bases and J 3 bases; nucleotides not matched to a gene: 2. The CDR3 protein is CASSLDRGFYEQYF. Here the CDR3 DNA reads TGCGCCAGCAGCTTGGACAGGGGGTTCTACGAGCAGTACTTC.

The rearrangement joins TRBV5-5 to TRBJ2-2, with unresolved D. Germline V lookup: CDR1 SGHKS, CDR2 YYEKEE (reference sequence). The CDR3 runs to 17 residues. V was clipped by 1 base and J by 4 bases, with 17 bases between them. The CDR3 DNA reads TGTGCCAGCAGCTTGAGTACGCTGGACGTCGGCACCGGGGAGCTGTTTTTT. This codes for CASSLSTLDVGTGELFF.

The chain combines TRBV27 with TRBJ2-3; D gene uncertain. Germline-derived CDR1 and CDR2 are MNHEY and SMNVEV (reference sequence). CDR3 length: 14 amino acids. The ends were cut back, 5 bases at V and 4 bases at J, with 13 bases in the middle. The CDR3 loop reads CASSTIFQADTQYF. In DNA, the CDR3 is TGTGCCAGCAGTACCATATTCCAGGCAGATACGCAGTATTTT.

This clonotype was seen more than once but under ten times. The chain's CDR3 is CASSIHRGRAGELFF. CDR3 in DNA: TGTGCCAGCAGCATCCACAGGGGGCGGGCCGGGGAGCTGTTTTTT. V is TRBV9 and J is TRBJ2-2; 9 positions agree with TRBD1. CDR3 length equals 15 residues. The germline CDR1 and CDR2 sequences are SGDLS and YYNGEE. Trimming at V came to 4 bases and at J to 6 bases, leaving 7 bases not matched to a gene.

The sample holds a few counts of this clonotype. V is TRBV29-1 and J is TRBJ2-1, with a tentative D call TRBD2 (5 bases). The CDR3 is made up of 13 amino acids. V lost 1 base to trimming and J lost 6 bases, with 10 bases between them. Germline V gives CDR1 SQVTM, CDR2 ANQGSEA. CDR3 DNA sequence: TGCAGCGTTGAAGTCCCAGGAGGCAATGAGCAGTTCTTC. Translation: CSVEVPGGNEQFF.

V is TRBV12-3 or TRBV12-4 and J is TRBJ2-7, with unresolved D. V shed 6 bases and J shed 2 bases, with 23 bases lying between them. The CDR3 runs to 17 residues. This chain's CDR3 is CASSLWIPGHGAYEQYF. The DNA of the CDR3 is TGTGCCAGCAGCTTATGGATTCCGGGCCACGGCGCCTACGAGCAGTACTTC.